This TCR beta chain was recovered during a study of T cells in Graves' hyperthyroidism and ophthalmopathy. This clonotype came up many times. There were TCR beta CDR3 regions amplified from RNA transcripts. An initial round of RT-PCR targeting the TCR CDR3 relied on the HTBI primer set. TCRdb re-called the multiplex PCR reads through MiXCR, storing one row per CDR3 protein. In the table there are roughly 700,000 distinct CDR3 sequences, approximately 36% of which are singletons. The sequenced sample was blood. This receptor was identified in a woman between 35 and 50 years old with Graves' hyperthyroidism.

For the CDR3, the DNA is TGCGCCAGCAGCCCGCCGGGACTCTCGAACCAGTACTTC. Translation gives CASSPPGLSNQYF. The chain is built from TRBV10-2 and TRBJ2-5, with D possibly matching TRBD2 (6 bases). In germline, CDR1 is WSHSY, CDR2 SAAADI. This CDR3 spans 13 amino acids. V was trimmed by 6 bases and J by 10 bases, leaving 18 bases between them.